One sample yielded the 27 T cell receptor beta chains listed below, sequenced in a study of memory CD4+ T cells and cytomegalovirus serostatus. Single viable CD3+CD4+CD8-CD45RO+ cells were sorted as the memory CD4+ T cells. The protocol was immunoSEQ multiplex PCR, while the TCRdb copy is restricted to in-frame clones and leaves out a portion. Seen here are 20,000 to 30,000 clones, approximately 71% observed once, and the top ten hold over 0.95%. The specimen sequenced was memory CD4+ T cells from blood. These receptors all stem from an adult in good health and CMV-seronegative.

V and J are TRBV5-5 and TRBJ2-5; 9 positions match TRBD2. J lost 2 bases, V lost 5 bases, and 10 bases had no gene match. CDR1 SGHKS and CDR2 YYEKEE come from the germline V gene (reference sequence). The CDR3 is 16 amino acids. The CDR3 DNA is TGTGCCAGCAGTTTTGGAGGTAGCGGGGGACAAGAGACCCAGTACTTC. It codes for CASSFGGSGGQETQYF.

The chain recombines TRBV7-9 with TRBJ1-5, with D possibly being TRBD1 (6 bases). From germline, CDR1 is SEHNR and CDR2 FQNEAQ (reference sequence). The CDR3 loop spans 17 amino acids. Trimming shortened V by 1 base and J by 5 bases, and 18 bases separated the two germline ends. The CDR3 nucleotides read TGTGCCAGCAGCTTAGTAGTGGGGACATATACCGATCAGCCCCAGCATTTT. The encoded protein is CASSLVVGTYTDQPQHF.

This clone has a single count. This chain connects TRBV12-1 to TRBJ2-7; TRBD1 was called by the table and not checked on the DNA. TRBV12-1 represents a pseudogene. The CDR3 contains 15 residues. The CDR3 region is CASSPQGNSSYEQYF. CDR3 nucleotide sequence: TGTGCCAGCAGCCCTCAGGGTAATAGCTCCTACGAGCAGTACTTC.

This chain uses TRBV11-2 with TRBJ2-1; possible D gene TRBD2, 6 bases. This CDR3 spans 15 amino acids. CDR1 SGHAT and CDR2 FQNNGV come from the germline V gene. V lost 7 bases and J lost 5, with 18 bases in between. The CDR3 protein is CASNARGRFDNEQFF. The CDR3 region has the DNA TGTGCCAGCAATGCGCGGGGCCGATTTGACAATGAGCAGTTCTTC. Together with reference TRBV11-2 and TRBJ2-1, the CDR3 gives the full variable domain: EAGVAQSPRYKIIEKRQSVAFWCNPISGHATLYWYQQILGQGPKLLIQFQNNGVVDDSQLPKDRFSAERLKGVDSTLKIQPAKLEDSAVYLCASNARGRFDNEQFFGPGTRLTVL.

This clone was seen only a few times. The V gene is TRBV5-8, the J gene TRBJ2-7, with D possibly being TRBD2 (5 bases). The CDR3 has 14 amino acids. Trimming pared 5 bases from V and 7 bases from J, leaving 19 bases between. Germline CDR1 is SGHTS and CDR2 is YDEGEE. The CDR3 nucleotides read TGTGCCAGCAGGGTACGGACCGGGGTCAAAGAGCAGTACTTC. It encodes CASRVRTGVKEQYF.

Here the CDR3 DNA reads TGTGCCAGCAGTTTACGGGGCGGGGGGGTTTCCTACGAGCAGTACTTC. It translates to CASSLRGGGVSYEQYF. The genes are TRBV27 and TRBJ2-7, with 9 bases lining up with TRBD2. The germline V gene encodes CDR1 MNHEY and CDR2 SMNVEV (reference sequence). V was clipped by 2 bases and J by 1 base; unmatched bases: 6. The CDR3 totals 16 residues.

The chain uses TRBV29-1 and TRBJ2-1; no reliable D call. The CDR3 is 14 amino acids. Per the germline V gene, CDR1 is SQVTM and CDR2 is ANQGSEA. V was clipped by 5 bases and J by 4 bases, with 15 bases between them. The chain's CDR3 is CSVSGQFVYNEQFF. CDR3 in DNA: TGCAGCGTTAGTGGGCAGTTTGTATACAATGAGCAGTTCTTC.

This chain links TRBV29-1 with TRBJ2-7; 8 nucleotides line up with TRBD1. The germline gives CDR1 SQVTM, CDR2 ANQGSEA. V was pared by 4 bases and J by 1 base, with 9 bases of the junction left unmatched. There are 15 residues in the CDR3. DNA for the CDR3: TGCAGCGTTGCCTCGACAGGGGCAGGTTCCTACGAGCAGTACTTC. The encoded protein is CSVASTGAGSYEQYF.

The J gene is TRBJ2-5, the V gene TRBV28; 11 bases are a match to TRBD1. Germline V gene lookup returns CDR1 MDHEN and CDR2 SYDVKM. This CDR3 has 16 residues. The junction had 11 bases not matched to a gene; V was cut back by 7 bases and J by 4 bases. CDR3 amino acids: CASTWGTGGSGETQYF. The CDR3 DNA follows: TGTGCCAGCACCTGGGGGACAGGGGGATCGGGAGAGACCCAGTACTTC.

The V and J genes are TRBV10-3 and TRBJ2-1; TRBD2 matches at 11 bases. Germline values: CDR1 ENHRY, CDR2 SYGVKD. This CDR3 spans 16 amino acids. J gave up 8 bases and V 0 bases, and 6 bases lay outside the gene matches. The CDR3 DNA reads TGTGCCATCAGTGAGTCGGGACTAGCGGTCGGGGATGAGCAGTTCTTC. Translated, it gives CAISESGLAVGDEQFF.

J is TRBJ1-4 and V is TRBV28; 8 bases fit TRBD1. V lost 6 bases and J lost 7; bases outside the gene matches: 10. Germline CDR1 reads MDHEN; CDR2 reads SYDVKM. This CDR3 is built from 15 residues. The CDR3 here is CASRPTTGAFEKLFF. The CDR3 DNA reads as TGTGCCAGCAGACCTACGACAGGGGCGTTTGAAAAACTGTTTTTT.

The chain links TRBV18 to TRBJ2-1; D is tentatively TRBD1 or TRBD2 (5 bases each). The V and J ends lost 2 bases and 8 bases respectively, with 7 bases between them. This CDR3 spans 12 amino acids. The germline V gene has CDR1 KGHSH and CDR2 LQKENI. The CDR3 spells CASSPWGYEQFF. CDR3 DNA: TGTGCCAGCTCACCATGGGGGTATGAGCAGTTCTTC.

This clone appeared a few times. The chain combines TRBV9 with TRBJ1-1; no clear D. Germline values: CDR1 SGDLS, CDR2 YYNGEE. This CDR3 has 14 amino acids. V lost 0 bases to trimming and J lost 2 bases, with 8 bases between them. The chain's CDR3 is CASSVDLGNTEAFF. The CDR3 DNA is TGTGCCAGCAGCGTAGATTTGGGTAACACTGAAGCTTTCTTT. The whole variable domain, remainder taken from reference TRBV9 and TRBJ1-1, is DSGVTQTPKHLITATGQRVTLRCSPRSGDLSVYWYQQSLDQGLQFLIQYYNGEERAKGNILERFSAQQFPDLHSELNLSSLELGDSALYFCASSVDLGNTEAFFGQGTRLTVV.

This chain joins TRBV4-3 and TRBJ2-7; D ambiguous. CDR3 length: 15 amino acids. V was pared by 0 bases and J by 2 bases, with 11 bases between. The germline V gene has CDR1 LGHNA and CDR2 YSLEER. The CDR3 region is CASSQDRVPTYEQYF. In DNA form, the CDR3 reads TGCGCCAGCAGCCAAGACCGCGTCCCCACCTACGAGCAGTACTTC.

The chain carries TRBV5-1 and TRBJ2-7; D is possibly TRBD1 or TRBD2 (5 bases each). CDR3 length: 14 amino acids. V was pared by 1 base and J by 8 bases, with 16 bases between. The germline V gene has CDR1 SGHRS and CDR2 YFSETQ. The CDR3 region is CASSLSNPPGQQYF. Written as DNA, the CDR3 is TGCGCCAGCAGCTTGTCTAATCCGCCGGGACAGCAGTACTTC.

This clone turned up a few times. The chain joins TRBV5-4 to TRBJ1-2, with a possible D match to TRBD1 (5 bases). Germline CDR1 reads SGHNT; CDR2 reads YYREEE (reference sequence). The CDR3 contains 14 residues. Trimming removed 7 bases at V and 4 bases at J, with 17 bases between. CDR3 region: CASGYRMTGYGYTF. DNA of the CDR3: TGTGCCAGCGGATACAGGATGACGGGCTATGGCTACACCTTC.

This clone was seen only once. The chain couples TRBV5-6 to TRBJ2-1; D unclear. CDR1 is SGHDT and CDR2 is YYEEEE in the germline V gene. The CDR3 is made up of 14 amino acids. V was shortened by 2 bases and J by 4 bases, with 10 bases between the two germline ends. CDR3 bases: TGTGCCAGCAGCTTTCCCGGCCAATACAATGAGCAGTTCTTC. Translated, it gives CASSFPGQYNEQFF. The full variable domain, in which reference TRBV5-6 and TRBJ2-1 provide the parts outside the CDR3, is DAGVTQSPTHLIKTRGQQVTLRCSPKSGHDTVSWYQQALGQGPQFIFQYYEEEERQRGNFPDRFSGHQFPNYSSELNVNALLLGDSALYLCASSFPGQYNEQFFGPGTRLTVL.

This clone was counted a few times. The rearrangement uses TRBV7-2 and TRBJ1-6; TRBD1 matches at 9 bases. The germline gives CDR1 SGHTA, CDR2 FQGNSA. V lost 2 bases and J lost 10; bases outside the gene matches: 9. The CDR3 is 16 residues long. The CDR3 is CASSLSGQGQGSPLHF. The CDR3 nucleotides are TGTGCCAGCAGCTTATCAGGACAGGGACAGGGATCACCCCTCCACTTT. Combining the CDR3 with reference TRBV7-2 and TRBJ1-6 gives the whole variable domain GAGVSQSPSNKVTEKGKDVELRCDPISGHTALYWYRQSLGQGLEFLIYFQGNSAPDKSGLPSDRFSAERTGGSVSTLTIQRTQQEDSAVYLCASSLSGQGQGSPLHFGNGTRLTVT.

The CDR3 DNA reads as TGTGCCAGCAGTTTTACCTCCGGGACAGGGGATTCACCCCTCCACTTT. Amino acid sequence: CASSFTSGTGDSPLHF. This chain uses TRBV27 with TRBJ1-6, with 10 positions matching TRBD1. This CDR3 is built from 16 residues. The V and J ends lost 3 bases and 8 bases, in that order; junction bases with no gene match: 7. Germline V gives CDR1 MNHEY, CDR2 SMNVEV (reference sequence).

Turning to this clone: An end of the junction does not agree with germline; a read error may underlie this. The chain employs TRBV5-6 and TRBJ2-7; D not resolved. CDR1 SGHDT and CDR2 YYEEEE come from the germline V gene. This CDR3 comprises 13 residues. The DNA of the CDR3 is TGTGCCAGCAGCCTACAGCTCTCCGACGAGCAGTACTTC. Amino acids: CASSLQLSDEQYF.

The V call is TRBV4-3, the J call TRBJ2-1, with 8 nucleotides matching TRBD1. With V trimmed by 0 bases and J by 6 bases, 10 bases remained unmatched. The CDR3 extends over 17 amino acids. Germline V lookup: CDR1 LGHNA, CDR2 YSLEER. In nucleotides, the CDR3 is TGCGCCAGCAGCCAAGATGTGCGGACAGGGACCCTCAATGAGCAGTTCTTC. Translated, it gives CASSQDVRTGTLNEQFF.

This chain joins TRBV30 and TRBJ1-4; D unclear. Germline-derived CDR1 and CDR2 are GTSNPN and SVGIG (reference sequence). V was clipped by 2 bases and J by 7 bases, with 17 bases between them. The CDR3 is 15 residues long. In DNA, the CDR3 is TGTGCCTGGAGTTATCAAGGATACCGGGGTGAAAAACTGTTTTTT. Protein product: CAWSYQGYRGEKLFF.

This sequence joins TRBV28 and TRBJ1-4; D might be TRBD1 (5 bases). This CDR3 contains 16 residues. V dropped 5 bases and J dropped 0 bases, with 13 bases sitting between them. Germline CDR1 is MDHEN and CDR2 is SYDVKM. CDR3 bases: TGTGCCAGCAGTCCGGCGGGGCACACAACTAATGAAAAACTGTTTTTT. Amino acids: CASSPAGHTTNEKLFF. The full variable domain, in which reference TRBV28 and TRBJ1-4 provide the parts outside the CDR3, is DVKVTQSSRYLVKRTGEKVFLECVQDMDHENMFWYRQDPGLGLRLIYFSYDVKMKEKGDIPEGYSVSREKKERFSLILESASTNQTSMYLCASSPAGHTTNEKLFFGSGTQLSVL.

CDR3 nucleotides: TGTGCCAGTAGTTCCCCCAGGCGGGGGGGGAGCACTGAAGCTTTCTTT. This translates into CASSSPRRGGSTEAFF. The J gene is TRBJ1-1, the V gene TRBV19, with a possible D match to TRBD1 (5 bases). CDR3 length equals 16 residues. Germline V gives CDR1 LNHDA, CDR2 SQIVND (reference sequence). V lost 5 bases, J lost 4 bases, and 20 bases lay in between.

CDR3 sequence reads: CASSPDGWQANSKLFF. CDR3 DNA sequence: TGTGCCAGCAGCCCAGACGGATGGCAGGCAAATTCAAAACTGTTTTTT. The V and J genes are TRBV7-8 and TRBJ1-4; D remains unclear. This CDR3 has 16 residues. Germline CDR1 SGHVS, CDR2 FQNEAQ. The V gene lost 5 bases and the J gene lost 10 bases, with 23 bases spanning the gap.

The V call is TRBV19, the J call TRBJ2-5, with D hard to call. Germline lookup yields CDR1 LNHDA and CDR2 SQIVND (reference sequence). CDR3 length equals 14 residues. The germline V and J ends were trimmed by 3 bases and 2 bases, with 10 bases remaining between them. CDR3 sequence: CASSMMVGQETQYF. CDR3 DNA: TGTGCCAGTAGTATGATGGTAGGACAAGAGACCCAGTACTTC.

This sequence joins TRBV18 and TRBJ1-3; D gene uncertain. CDR1 and CDR2 from the germline V gene are KGHSH and LQKENI. Trimming left V 2 bases short and J 4 bases short, with 9 bases between. This CDR3 has 14 residues. For the CDR3, the DNA is TGTGCCAGCTCACCAACAGCGGAGGGAAACACCATATATTTT. Protein product: CASSPTAEGNTIYF.